Following are 10 T cell receptor beta chains from one sample sequenced in a study of metastatic and nonmetastatic thyroid tumors. TCRdb reassembled clones from the PCR reads with MiXCR. This repertoire shows approximately 20,000 clones, approximately 32% found once; its top ten account for approximately 22%. Thyroid surgery had not been preceded by any treatment in any patient. Material for sequencing was adjacent normal tissue. These receptors originate from a female donor with papillary thyroid cancer or a benign thyroid nodule (not recorded which). Some clones in this sample may be carry-over from other donors' samples.

This clone was seen a handful of times. This chain connects TRBV2 to TRBJ1-2, with 10 bases that match TRBD1. The CDR3 is 14 residues long. CDR1 is SNHLY, CDR2 FYNNEI, per germline. Trimming took 7 bases from V and 4 from J; bases not matched to a gene: 6. For the CDR3, the DNA is TGTGCCAGCAATACCGGGACAGGGGCCTATGGCTACACCTTC. Translation gives CASNTGTGAYGYTF.

This chain links TRBV20-1 with TRBJ2-7; 13 nucleotides agree with TRBD2. This CDR3 has 16 residues. V trimming: 4 bases; J trimming: 5 bases; junction bases outside the gene matches: 11. Germline CDR1 reads DFQATT; CDR2 reads SNEGSKA (reference sequence). The CDR3 DNA reads TGCAGTGCTAAACTAGCGGGAGGGCCCGGTTACGACGAGCAGTACTTC. It yields the protein CSAKLAGGPGYDEQYF.

The V call is TRBV27, the J call TRBJ2-6; no clear D gene. Trimming stripped 0 bases from V and 0 bases from J, with 6 bases between. In germline, CDR1 is MNHEY, CDR2 SMNVEV (reference sequence). The CDR3 is made up of 16 amino acids. Here the CDR3 reads CASSLSFGSGANVLTF. CDR3 sequence (DNA): TGTGCCAGCAGTTTATCATTCGGCTCTGGGGCCAACGTCCTGACTTTC.

Within the sample, this clone is medium-sized (0.01 to 0.1%). V and J are TRBV7-2 and TRBJ2-3; a possible D gene is TRBD2 (6 bases). Germline CDR1 reads SGHTA; CDR2 reads FQGNSA. V was trimmed by 0 bases and J by 1 base, leaving 14 bases between them. CDR3 length equals 17 residues. The CDR3 bases are TGTGCCAGCAGCTTAGCTCCCCCCGGGGGAGGCACAGATACGCAGTATTTT. Amino acid sequence: CASSLAPPGGGTDTQYF.

This clone was recorded a few times. The chain combines TRBV6-2 or TRBV6-3 with TRBJ1-1; D uncertain. V was shortened by 4 bases and J by 5 bases, with 5 bases between the two germline ends. The CDR3 is 11 amino acids. In germline, CDR1 is MNHEY, CDR2 SVGEGT. CDR3 sequence (DNA): TGTGCCAGCAGTTTAGGGACTGAAGCTTTCTTT. Translating it yields CASSLGTEAFF.

The chain links TRBV6-1 to TRBJ2-6; possibly TRBD1 or TRBD2 for D (5 bases each). The germline gives CDR1 MNHNS, CDR2 SASEGT. V gave up 8 bases and J gave up 8 bases, with 13 bases separating them. This CDR3 is 13 amino acids long. Here the CDR3 DNA reads TGTGCCAGCCGGGGCGTGGGGCCCAACGTCCTGACTTTC. Its protein product is CASRGVGPNVLTF.

To note about this clone: No conserved phenylalanine or tryptophan is present at the end of the CDR3, so a read error is the likely explanation. The chain couples TRBV20-1 to TRBJ2-3, with D perhaps matching TRBD2 (5 bases). CDR1 and CDR2 (germline): DFQATT, SNEGSKA (reference sequence). V was clipped by 8 bases and J by 5 bases, with 23 bases between them. This CDR3 spans 15 amino acids. DNA for the CDR3: TGCAGTTCTGAAGATAGTACCCGTGGGAGAGATACGCAGTATCTT. Translation: CSSEDSTRGRDTQYL.

J is TRBJ2-7 and V is TRBV2, with D possibly matching TRBD1 (6 bases). The length of the CDR3 is 13 residues. The germline V and J ends were trimmed by 5 bases and 6 bases, with 14 bases remaining between them. Per germline, CDR1 SNHLY and CDR2 FYNNEI. CDR3 nucleotide sequence: TGTGCCAGCAGTCTAGCAGGGGCCGTCGAGCAGTACTTC. This codes for CASSLAGAVEQYF.

The chain couples TRBV7-9 to TRBJ2-5; 8 positions agree with TRBD2. Trimming removed 2 bases from V and 1 base from J; junction bases left unmatched: 3. The germline CDR1 and CDR2 sequences are SEHNR and FQNEAQ (reference sequence). There are 15 residues in the CDR3. DNA of the CDR3: TGTGCCAGCAGCTTAAGGCGGGGGGTCCAAGAGACCCAGTACTTC. It codes for CASSLRRGVQETQYF.

The chain employs TRBV30 and TRBJ1-4; the D gene is possibly TRBD1 (6 bases). Trimming left V 2 bases short and J 8 bases short, with 12 bases between. The germline gives CDR1 GTSNPN, CDR2 SVGIG (reference sequence). The CDR3 is made up of 13 amino acids. In nucleotides, the CDR3 is TGTGCCTGGAGTATGGGGGCGGAAGAAAAACTGTTTTTT. Protein sequence: CAWSMGAEEKLFF.